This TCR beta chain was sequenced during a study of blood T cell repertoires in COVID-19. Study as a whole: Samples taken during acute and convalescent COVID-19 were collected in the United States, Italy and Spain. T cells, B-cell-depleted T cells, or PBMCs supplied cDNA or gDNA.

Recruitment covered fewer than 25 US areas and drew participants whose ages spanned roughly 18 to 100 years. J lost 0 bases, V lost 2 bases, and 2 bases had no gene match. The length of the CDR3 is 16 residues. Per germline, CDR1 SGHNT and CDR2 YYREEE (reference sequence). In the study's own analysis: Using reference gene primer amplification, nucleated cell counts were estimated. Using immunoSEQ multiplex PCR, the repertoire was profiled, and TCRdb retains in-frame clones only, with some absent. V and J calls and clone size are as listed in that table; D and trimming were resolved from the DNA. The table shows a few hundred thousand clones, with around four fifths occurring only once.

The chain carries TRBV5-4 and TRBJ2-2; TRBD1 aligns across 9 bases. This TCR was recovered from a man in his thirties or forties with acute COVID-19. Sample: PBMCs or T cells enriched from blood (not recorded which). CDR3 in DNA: TGTGCCAGCAGCTTAAGGGACAGGGCGAACACCGGGGAGCTGTTTTTT. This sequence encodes CASSLRDRANTGELFF. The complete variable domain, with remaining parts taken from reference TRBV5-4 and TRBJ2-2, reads ETGVTQSPTHLIKTRGQQVTLRCSSQSGHNTVSWYQQALGQGPQFIFQYYREEENGRGNFPPRFSGLQFPNYSSELNVNALELDDSALYLCASSLRDRANTGELFFGEGSRLTVL.